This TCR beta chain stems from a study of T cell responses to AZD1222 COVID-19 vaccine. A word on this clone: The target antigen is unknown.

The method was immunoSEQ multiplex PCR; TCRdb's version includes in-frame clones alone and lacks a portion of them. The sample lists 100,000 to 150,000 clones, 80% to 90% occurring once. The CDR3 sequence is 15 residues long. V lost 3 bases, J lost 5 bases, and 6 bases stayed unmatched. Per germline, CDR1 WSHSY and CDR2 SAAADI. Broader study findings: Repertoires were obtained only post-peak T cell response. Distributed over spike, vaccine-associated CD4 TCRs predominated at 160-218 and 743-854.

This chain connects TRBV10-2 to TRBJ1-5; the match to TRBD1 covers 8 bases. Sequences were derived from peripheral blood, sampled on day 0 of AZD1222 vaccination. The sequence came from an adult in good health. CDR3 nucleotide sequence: TGCGCCAGCAGTGAATCCGGGACAGGAGATCAGCCCCAGCATTTT. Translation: CASSESGTGDQPQHF.